What follows are 5 T cell receptor beta chains derived from one specimen sequenced in a study of cytomegalovirus exposure and HLA in healthy donors. PCR involved 60 Vbeta and 13 Jbeta primers. Repertoires were generated with immunoSEQ multiplex PCR, while TCRdb's copy carries only in-frame clones and drops some. The sample includes about 230,000 clones, about 88% of them seen just once. Sequenced material: PBMCs. These receptors all come from a girl aged 2-10 years in good health and CMV-seronegative.

The gene calls are TRBV10-3 and TRBJ2-3, with 12 bases matching TRBD2. The CDR3 spans 18 residues. Germline assignment: CDR1 ENHRY and CDR2 SYGVKD. V was clipped by 7 bases and J by 0 bases; unmatched bases: 11. The CDR3 DNA reads TGTGCCATCACCCCGACTAGCGGGAGCATCATAAGCACAGATACGCAGTATTTT. Protein: CAITPTSGSIISTDTQYF.

J is TRBJ2-3 and V is TRBV7-9; 8 bases match TRBD2. Germline V gene data show CDR1 as SEHNR and CDR2 as FQNEAQ (reference sequence). Trimming took 3 bases from V and 0 from J; bases not matched to a gene: 5. The CDR3 covers 16 residues. The CDR3 region has the DNA TGTGCCAGCAGCTTCCCCTCTAGCGGGAGCACAGATACGCAGTATTTT. It is translated as CASSFPSSGSTDTQYF. Looking up the rest from reference TRBV7-9 and TRBJ2-3 gives the full variable domain: DTGVSQNPRHKITKRGQNVTFRCDPISEHNRLYWYRQTLGQGPEFLTYFQNEAQLEKSRLLSDRFSAERPKGSFSTLEIQRTEQGDSAMYLCASSFPSSGSTDTQYFGPGTRLTVL.

This clone has a handful of counts. The chain links TRBV25-1 to TRBJ2-3; 8 nucleotides line up with TRBD2. Trimming removed 6 bases from V and 5 bases from J; junction bases left unmatched: 7. The CDR3 loop spans 14 amino acids. Germline values: CDR1 MGHDK, CDR2 SYGVNS. Written as DNA, the CDR3 is TGTGCCAGCAGGGACGGGGGGGGCGGAGATACGCAGTATTTT. Its protein is CASRDGGGGDTQYF.

The V and J genes are TRBV29-1 and TRBJ1-2; D is possibly TRBD1 (5 bases). V lost 5 bases to trimming and J lost 2 bases, with 9 bases between them. The length of the CDR3 is 12 residues. Per germline, CDR1 SQVTM and CDR2 ANQGSEA. CDR3 DNA sequence: TGCAGCGTTATCGGGGGAAACTATGGCTACACCTTC. This encodes CSVIGGNYGYTF.

The V gene is TRBV18, the J gene TRBJ1-2; perhaps TRBD1 as D (5 bases). CDR1 and CDR2 from the germline V gene are KGHSH and LQKENI. The CDR3 extends over 14 amino acids. V shed 2 bases and J shed 4 bases, with 11 bases lying between them. CDR3 sequence: CASSPAGRSYGYTF. The CDR3 nucleotides read TGTGCCAGCTCACCAGCAGGGAGGAGCTATGGCTACACCTTC.